What follows describes a single T cell receptor beta chain. The antigen remains undetermined. The data were taken from a study of graft-versus-host responses after intestinal transplantation. For the study at large: All recipients were given anti-thymocyte globulin induction, and tacrolimus and steroids were then administered for approximately 3 years.

In germline, CDR1 is GTSNPN, CDR2 SVGIG (reference sequence). CDR3 length: 11 residues. Trimming took 4 bases from V and 5 from J, leaving 8 bases between them. The protocol was immunoSEQ multiplex PCR, while the TCRdb copy is restricted to in-frame clones and leaves out a portion. The repertoire holds fewer than 85,000 clones, with about 94% as singletons. The specimen was unstimulated CD8+ T cells sorted from spleen or lymph node cells, collected before intestinal transplant. V and J are TRBV30 and TRBJ1-2, with D perhaps TRBD1 (5 bases). The clonotype was recovered from a human donor who received an intestinal transplant. The CDR3 DNA reads TGTGCCTGGACGACAGCATATGGCTACACCTTC. It codes for CAWTTAYGYTF.